The clone carrying this T cell receptor beta chain was recorded at least ten times. CDR3 size: 16 residues. Germline lookup yields CDR1 SGHVS and CDR2 FQNEAQ. Unmatched junction bases numbered 5, after V lost 5 bases and J lost 2 bases. This record comes from a study of T cells in Graves' hyperthyroidism and ophthalmopathy. Amplification of TCR beta CDR3 regions used RNA as the template. The HTBI set primed first-round TCR CDR3 RT-PCR. MiXCR was run by TCRdb on the multiplex PCR reads, yielding one entry per CDR3 protein. The top ten clones hold about 16% of a sample with 500,000 or so distinct CDR3 sequences, roughly a sixth of them seen once.

The sequenced sample consisted of blood. This sequence was found in a woman aged 18-29 years with Graves' ophthalmopathy. This chain uses TRBV7-8 with TRBJ2-3; 12 bases match TRBD2. The CDR3 coding sequence is TGTGCCAGCAGCCCGGGGACTAGCGGGTACACAGATACGCAGTATTTT. Amino acids: CASSPGTSGYTDTQYF.